This T cell receptor beta chain was identified during a study of regulatory T cells in long-lasting Graves disease. Study-level findings and limits: There were preferences for TRBV28, TRBJ1-2 and TRBJ2-5 in persistent disease.

Time point: newly diagnosed GD, antithyroid drugs for less than 3 months. PBMC RNA served as the TCR library source. This clonotype was picked up many times. Its antigen is unidentified. Both iRepertoire HTBI primers and Arm-PCR of CDR3 regions were used to build the TCR beta libraries. TCRdb re-derived calls from the multiplex PCR reads in MiXCR, one entry per CDR3 protein. The repertoire includes around 450,000 distinct CDR3 sequences, 15% of them detected once, and roughly 7.7% sits in the top ten. There are 14 residues in the CDR3. In germline, CDR1 is SGHRS, CDR2 YFSETQ. Trimming took off 4 bases at V and 2 bases at J, with 10 bases between the two ends. These data also featured in a second study, about T cells in Graves' hyperthyroidism and ophthalmopathy.

Sequencing was performed on peripheral blood mononuclear cells (PBMCs), taken at new diagnosis, from a patient treated with antithyroid drugs. This chain links TRBV5-1 with TRBJ2-4; D is unclear. The source is a woman between 35 and 50 years old with Graves disease. This CDR3 reads CASSPLDPKNIQYF. The CDR3 DNA reads TGCGCCAGCAGCCCATTAGATCCCAAAAACATTCAGTACTTC.